This TCR beta chain was captured in a study of cytomegalovirus exposure and HLA in healthy donors. The data were produced by immunoSEQ multiplex PCR, yet TCRdb's version contains in-frame clones alone and is incomplete. The data hold a few hundred thousand clones, with 88% observed a single time. This CDR3 has 15 amino acids. From germline, CDR1 is GTSNPN and CDR2 SVGIG (reference sequence). V was trimmed by 2 bases and J by 7 bases, leaving 20 bases between them. To note about this clone: Its matching antigen is unknown.

Broader study findings: The tendency of first-cohort TCR clusters to co-occur in the approximately 120 validation repertoires was identified by a subsequent analysis. The study designated some 180 TCR beta chains cytomegalovirus-associated.

This TCR derives from a man aged 30-40 years in good health and CMV-seronegative. Material: PBMCs. This rearrangement joins TRBV30 to TRBJ1-2, with D possibly being TRBD1 (5 bases). The CDR3 bases are TGTGCCTGGAGTATCCTGGGCAGGGTCTATTCTGGCTACACCTTC. This gives the protein CAWSILGRVYSGYTF. The full variable domain, completed using reference TRBV30 and TRBJ1-2, is SQTIHQWPATLVQPVGSPLSLECTVEGTSNPNLYWYRQAAGRGLQLLFYSVGIGQISSEVPQNLSASRPQDRQFILSSKKLLLSDSGFYLCAWSILGRVYSGYTFGSGTRLTVV.